The 21 T cell receptor beta chains in this list originate from one sample, sequenced in a study of response to subunit inactivated influenza vaccine. TCRdb ran MiXCR on the RT-PCR reads and lists one entry per CDR3 protein. In the table there are around 200,000 distinct CDR3 sequences, under 15% of which are singletons. Sample: CD8+ T cells sorted from PBMCs, taken more than 4 days after vaccination. These TCRs come from a man aged 50 to 60 who received an inactivated influenza vaccine.

This clonotype was counted a few times. The chain is built from TRBV4-3 and TRBJ1-5, with a weak D call TRBD1 (6 bases). The V gene lost 1 base and the J gene lost 8 bases, with 21 bases spanning the gap. In germline, CDR1 is LGHNA, CDR2 YSLEER. This CDR3 has 17 amino acids. CDR3 region: CASSQGFVSGAHEPQHF. DNA of the CDR3: TGCGCCAGCAGCCAAGGCTTCGTTTCAGGGGCCCATGAGCCCCAGCATTTT.

The J gene is TRBJ2-2, the V gene TRBV28; tentatively, D is TRBD2 (6 bases). Germline V gene lookup returns CDR1 MDHEN and CDR2 SYDVKM. With 2 bases removed from V and 1 base from J, the gap between germline ends came to 14 bases. CDR3 length: 17 amino acids. CDR3 bases: TGTGCCAGCAGTTTAGCCGGGGGAGATAAGAACACCGGGGAGCTGTTTTTT. Encoded protein: CASSLAGGDKNTGELFF.

This clonotype was seen a few times. The chain links TRBV5-5 to TRBJ2-5; 8 bases are a match to TRBD2. CDR1 is SGHKS and CDR2 is YYEKEE in the germline V gene (reference sequence). The ends lost 2 bases at V and 4 bases at J; junction bases unmatched: 13. The CDR3 extends over 17 amino acids. The CDR3 spells CASSFKPRASGLETQYF. In DNA form, the CDR3 reads TGTGCCAGCAGCTTCAAACCGAGGGCTAGCGGGCTAGAGACCCAGTACTTC.

This clonotype was counted at least ten times. The V gene is TRBV5-6, the J gene TRBJ2-3; 10 bases align to TRBD2. Germline CDR1 SGHDT, CDR2 YYEEEE. This CDR3 contains 17 residues. Trimming cost V 1 base and J 4 bases; bases outside gene matches: 9. The CDR3 nucleotides read TGTGCCAGCAGCTTGCTCGGAGCGGGAGGGCCCTCAGATACGCAGTATTTT. It yields the protein CASSLLGAGGPSDTQYF.

The gene calls are TRBV2 and TRBJ2-1; 9 nucleotides match TRBD2. CDR3 length: 13 amino acids. V shed 8 bases, J shed 7 bases, and the junction held 6 bases outside the gene matches. Germline V gene lookup returns CDR1 SNHLY and CDR2 FYNNEI. CDR3 nucleotides: TGTGCCAGCCACCCGGGACTAGCAAATGAGCAGTTCTTC. It is translated as CASHPGLANEQFF.

This sequence joins TRBV24-1 and TRBJ2-3; 8 nucleotides match TRBD2. V gave up 4 bases and J gave up 1 base; unmatched junction bases: 12. Germline V gene lookup returns CDR1 KGHDR and CDR2 SFDVKD. The CDR3 extends over 18 amino acids. CDR3 sequence: CATSDRDLARGGTDTQYF. CDR3 bases: TGTGCCACCAGTGACCGAGATCTAGCGCGGGGGGGCACAGATACGCAGTATTTT.

This clonotype was seen a handful of times. The rearrangement uses TRBV4-2 and TRBJ2-1, with a tentative D call TRBD2 (5 bases). Germline V gene data show CDR1 as LGHNA and CDR2 as YNFKEQ. The CDR3 spans 14 residues. The V gene lost 1 base and the J gene lost 6 bases, with 10 bases spanning the gap. CDR3 protein: CASSQGGLSNEQFF. CDR3 nucleotide sequence: TGTGCCAGCAGCCAAGGAGGACTTTCCAATGAGCAGTTCTTC.

At least ten counts were recorded for this clonotype. CDR3: CSAIEVRGESTGELFF. CDR3 nucleotides: TGCAGTGCTATTGAAGTCCGGGGTGAAAGCACCGGGGAGCTGTTTTTT. The rearrangement joins TRBV20-1 to TRBJ2-2; tentatively, D is TRBD2 (5 bases). The CDR3 runs 16 residues. Trimming removed 4 bases from V and 4 bases from J, with 19 bases in between. CDR1 and CDR2 from the germline V gene are DFQATT and SNEGSKA (reference sequence).

The chain joins TRBV7-9 to TRBJ2-2; TRBD1 matches at 7 bases. Germline lookup yields CDR1 SEHNR and CDR2 FQNEAQ (reference sequence). J was trimmed by 5 bases and V by 5 bases; bases with no gene match: 11. The CDR3 spans 16 residues. The CDR3 region is CASSLRDRPETGELFF. CDR3 coding DNA: TGTGCCAGCAGCCTGAGGGACAGACCAGAGACCGGGGAGCTGTTTTTT.

The rearrangement uses TRBV29-1 and TRBJ2-7, with 13 positions matching TRBD2. After removal of 3 bases from V and 4 bases from J, the junction contained 3 bases not matched to a gene. The CDR3 is made up of 14 amino acids. CDR1 and CDR2 from the germline V gene are SQVTM and ANQGSEA. CDR3 sequence (DNA): TGCAGCGTTGAGGAGACTAGCGGGGGGTACGAGCAGTACTTC. Encoded protein: CSVEETSGGYEQYF.

This clonotype has ten or more counts. The chain joins TRBV7-8 to TRBJ2-5, with a possible D match to TRBD2 (5 bases). Trimming removed 3 bases from V and 1 base from J, with 15 bases in between. This CDR3 region has 16 residues. CDR1 and CDR2 (germline): SGHVS, FQNEAQ. Here the CDR3 reads CASSLLAGLPQETQYF. Here the CDR3 DNA reads TGTGCCAGCAGCTTGCTGGCAGGACTCCCCCAAGAGACCCAGTACTTC.

This clonotype was picked up a small number of times. The chain couples TRBV7-6 to TRBJ2-3, with 11 positions matching TRBD1. Germline V gene lookup returns CDR1 SGHVS and CDR2 FNYEAQ. The CDR3 is 15 residues long. The J segment lost 4 bases and the V segment lost 6 bases, leaving 6 bases of the junction unmatched. The CDR3: CASSRGTGGSDTQYF. DNA for the CDR3: TGTGCCAGCAGTAGAGGGACAGGGGGTTCAGATACGCAGTATTTT.

The CDR3 region is CASSIAGTEAFF. In DNA, the CDR3 is TGTGCCAGTAGTATAGCCGGTACTGAAGCTTTCTTT. This sequence joins TRBV19 and TRBJ1-1; D gene uncertain. Between the trimmed V and J ends, which lost 1 base and 5 bases, there was a span of 5 bases. This CDR3 comprises 12 residues. Germline lookup yields CDR1 LNHDA and CDR2 SQIVND (reference sequence).

The chain employs TRBV20-1 and TRBJ2-5; tentative D call: TRBD2 (6 bases). The germline V gene has CDR1 DFQATT and CDR2 SNEGSKA (reference sequence). The CDR3 consists of 13 residues. V dropped 3 bases and J dropped 3 bases, with 11 bases sitting between them. The CDR3 loop is CSASSQREETQYF. CDR3 sequence (DNA): TGCAGTGCTAGTTCGCAGCGGGAAGAGACCCAGTACTTC.

The genes are TRBV4-3 and TRBJ2-7; 10 bases line up with TRBD2. The CDR3 totals 16 residues. From germline, CDR1 is LGHNA and CDR2 YSLEER. V was clipped by 0 bases and J by 5 bases; unmatched bases: 7. The CDR3 DNA is TGCGCCAGCAGCCAAGAAGCTAGCGGGAGTTATGACGAGCAGTACTTC. This sequence encodes CASSQEASGSYDEQYF.

This clonotype was seen only a few times. The rearrangement links TRBV27 to TRBJ2-7; D may be TRBD1 (6 bases). The germline V and J ends were trimmed by 4 bases and 0 bases, with 13 bases remaining between them. CDR3 length: 15 amino acids. The germline V gene encodes CDR1 MNHEY and CDR2 SMNVEV (reference sequence). The chain's CDR3 is CASSSTQGRSYEQYF. For the CDR3, the DNA is TGTGCCAGCAGTTCGACACAGGGTCGCTCCTACGAGCAGTACTTC.

The chain links TRBV20-1 to TRBJ2-3, with 7 bases matching TRBD1. This CDR3 has 15 amino acids. Looked up from germline, CDR1 is DFQATT and CDR2 is SNEGSKA (reference sequence). With V trimmed by 3 bases and J by 0 bases, 6 bases remained unmatched. The CDR3 sequence: CSASGTAPSTDTQYF. DNA of the CDR3: TGCAGTGCTAGCGGGACAGCACCTAGCACAGATACGCAGTATTTT.

V and J are TRBV12-3 or TRBV12-4 and TRBJ2-3; 11 nucleotides match TRBD2. The CDR3 is 15 amino acids. The V segment lost 5 bases and the J segment 5 bases; nucleotides outside the gene matches: 6. The CDR3 sequence: CASSPELAGVDTQYF. CDR3 nucleotide sequence: TGTGCCAGCAGTCCGGAACTAGCGGGAGTAGATACGCAGTATTTT.

The chain uses TRBV12-3 or TRBV12-4 and TRBJ1-2; D might be TRBD1 (6 bases). V was shortened by 5 bases and J by 4 bases, with 17 bases between the two germline ends. CDR3 size: 15 residues. For the CDR3, the DNA is TGTGCCAGCAGTCCGCGGGGGCCGTCGGGCTATGGCTACACCTTC. Its protein product is CASSPRGPSGYGYTF.

The chain is built from TRBV25-1 and TRBJ2-2; D uncertain. This CDR3 comprises 13 residues. The germline V gene encodes CDR1 MGHDK and CDR2 SYGVNS. Trimming left V 4 bases short and J 0 bases short, with 3 bases between. As DNA, the CDR3 is TGTGCCAGCAGTGCCACGAACACCGGGGAGCTGTTTTTT. This translates into CASSATNTGELFF.

The genes are TRBV12-3 or TRBV12-4 and TRBJ2-1; D unclear. The CDR3 loop spans 15 amino acids. V lost 10 bases and J lost 0, with 16 bases in between. This CDR3 reads CATCTAQSSYNEQFF. In DNA form, the CDR3 reads TGTGCCACTTGCACAGCGCAGAGCTCCTACAATGAGCAGTTCTTC.